Here is one T cell receptor beta chain with its context. Its antigen is undetermined. These data originate in a study of vaccination effects on CD4 cells after COVID-19. Having been cultured for 10 days, the cells underwent CD4+ T cell isolation. Both day 3 and day 7 saw half the medium replaced with IL-2 medium. This CDR3 has 17 amino acids. The V gene lost 2 bases and the J gene lost 6 bases, with 23 bases spanning the gap. Germline lookup yields CDR1 SGHVS and CDR2 FNYEAQ. The protocol was immunoSEQ multiplex PCR, while the TCRdb copy is restricted to in-frame clones and leaves out a portion. The repertoire holds tens of thousands of clones, approximately 78% seen once, with roughly 25% in the top ten.

This chain connects TRBV7-6 to TRBJ2-7; TRBD2 is a possible D gene (7 bases). The sequence was obtained from a human donor who had a prior SARS-CoV-2 infection. This material consisted of CD4+ T cells from PBMCs cultured without peptide, taken before COVID-19 vaccination. The CDR3 bases are TGTGCCAGCAGCTTATTTGTGGGGGCCCCGGGGGGTGGCGAGCAGTACTTC. As protein: CASSLFVGAPGGGEQYF. Full variable domain (rest looked up from reference TRBV7-6 and TRBJ2-7): GAGVSQSPRYKVTKRGQDVALRCDPISGHVSLYWYRQALGQGPEFLTYFNYEAQQDKSGLPNDRFSAERPEGSISTLTIQRTEQRDSAMYRCASSLFVGAPGGGEQYFGPGTRLTVT.